This T cell receptor beta chain was sequenced during a study of blood T cell repertoires in COVID-19. Study details: COVID-19 samples from acute and convalescent phases originated in the United States, Italy and Spain.

As originally analysed: Estimation of nucleated cell counts relied on the amplification of reference gene primers. TCRdb's copy holds only in-frame clones and misses some; the assay was immunoSEQ multiplex PCR. That table is the source of V, J and clone size, and D and trimming were worked out from the DNA. The repertoire includes 300,000 to 400,000 clones, around nine tenths of them detected once, and about 5.2% sits in the top ten. Recruits, aged roughly 18 to 89 years, lived in some 25 US areas. Recovered participants had two consecutive negative NP/OP PCR tests, healthcare professional clearance, or symptom resolution. Source material: PBMCs or T cells enriched from blood (not recorded which). The sequence was obtained from a man in his sixties who had recovered from COVID-19.

CDR3 residues: CASSQESRGQGYTF. The CDR3 nucleotides read TGTGCCAGCAGCCAAGAAAGCAGGGGGCAGGGCTACACCTTC. The chain has TRBV3-1 (or the pseudogene TRBV3-2) and TRBJ1-2, with TRBD1 identical over 8 bases. This CDR3 region has 14 residues. Looked up from germline, CDR1 is LGHDT and CDR2 is YNNKEL (reference sequence). V lost 0 bases to trimming and J lost 8 bases; unmatched junction nucleotides: 5.